A selection of T cell receptor beta chains follows, all from one sample in a study of T cells in Graves' hyperthyroidism and ophthalmopathy. One entry per CDR3 protein results from TCRdb running MiXCR on the multiplex PCR reads. The sample carries 600,000 to 700,000 distinct CDR3 sequences, nearly 45% recorded once. The material sequenced was peripheral blood or thyroid tissue (not recorded which). The origin of the receptors is an adult man with Graves' disease, either hyperthyroidism or ophthalmopathy (not recorded which). The CDR3 runs from the conserved cysteine through the conserved F or W. The order of the fields is J gene, D gene, V gene, clone size, CDR3 protein, CDR3 DNA. D genes are given only for firm matches. A row's size may be missing; if present it is once, few, many or a size class.

J gene: TRBJ1-2
D gene: -
V gene: TRBV5-6
clone size: many
CDR3 protein: CASSPGQNYGYTF
CDR3 DNA: TGTGCCAGCAGCCCGGGGCAGAACTATGGCTACACCTTC

J gene: TRBJ2-5
D gene: -
V gene: TRBV20-1
clone size: many
CDR3 protein: CSAIPGSETQYF
CDR3 DNA: TGCAGTGCCATCCCCGGGAGTGAGACCCAGTACTTC

J gene: TRBJ1-4
D gene: -
V gene: TRBV7-9
clone size: -
CDR3 protein: CASSTPQEINEKLFF
CDR3 DNA: TGTGCCAGCAGCACTCCACAGGAGATTAATGAAAAACTGTTTTTT

J gene: TRBJ1-6
D gene: TRBD1
V gene: TRBV7-8
clone size: many
CDR3 protein: CASSLGDRGNSPLHF
CDR3 DNA: TGTGCCAGCAGCTTAGGAGACAGGGGAAATTCACCCCTCCACTTT

J gene: TRBJ2-5
D gene: TRBD2
V gene: TRBV7-2
clone size: -
CDR3 protein: CASSLAGLAGGTQKTQYF
CDR3 DNA: TGTGCCAGCAGCTTAGCGGGACTAGCGGGAGGTACGCAGAAGACCCAGTACTTC

J gene: TRBJ1-3
D gene: -
V gene: TRBV19
clone size: -
CDR3 protein: CASTDIGSGSGNTIYF
CDR3 DNA: TGTGCCAGTACTGATATCGGGAGTGGATCTGGAAACACCATATATTTT

J gene: TRBJ2-5
D gene: TRBD1
V gene: TRBV20-1
clone size: -
CDR3 protein: CSAATGTVQETQYF
CDR3 DNA: TGCAGTGCCGCGACCGGGACAGTCCAAGAGACCCAGTACTTC

J gene: TRBJ2-7
D gene: -
V gene: TRBV24-1
clone size: -
CDR3 protein: CASIGSGYEQYF
CDR3 DNA: TGTGCCAGCATCGGGTCAGGATACGAGCAGTACTTC

J gene: TRBJ1-2
D gene: -
V gene: TRBV6-6
clone size: many
CDR3 protein: CASRGKQGDYGYTF
CDR3 DNA: TGTGCCAGCAGGGGGAAACAGGGTGACTATGGCTACACCTTC

J gene: TRBJ1-1
D gene: -
V gene: TRBV2
clone size: -
CDR3 protein: CARETVNTEAFF
CDR3 DNA: TGTGCTAGGGAGACAGTGAACACTGAAGCTTTCTTT

J gene: TRBJ1-1
D gene: -
V gene: TRBV7-2
clone size: -
CDR3 protein: CASSETVVGSEAFF
CDR3 DNA: TGTGCCAGCAGCGAAACAGTAGTGGGTTCTGAAGCTTTCTTT

J gene: TRBJ1-5
D gene: -
V gene: TRBV6-1
clone size: -
CDR3 protein: CASLGSGSYSNQPQHF
CDR3 DNA: TGTGCCAGCCTTGGGTCAGGAAGTTATAGCAATCAGCCCCAGCATTTT

J gene: TRBJ2-7
D gene: -
V gene: TRBV15
clone size: many
CDR3 protein: CATSSHPQKTSSYEQYF
CDR3 DNA: TGTGCCACCAGCAGCCACCCGCAGAAGACTTCCTCCTACGAGCAGTACTTC

J gene: TRBJ1-4
D gene: TRBD1
V gene: TRBV10-3
clone size: -
CDR3 protein: CAISDPGQGAEKLFF
CDR3 DNA: TGTGCCATCAGTGACCCGGGACAGGGGGCGGAAAAACTGTTTTTT

J gene: TRBJ2-7
D gene: -
V gene: TRBV11-1
clone size: -
CDR3 protein: CASSFTSGLGWEEQYF
CDR3 DNA: TGTGCCAGCAGCTTTACGTCCGGGCTGGGTTGGGAGGAGCAGTACTTC

J gene: TRBJ2-7
D gene: TRBD2
V gene: TRBV20-1
clone size: -
CDR3 protein: CSATGLAGGLSYEQYF
CDR3 DNA: TGCAGTGCTACCGGACTAGCGGGAGGCTTATCCTACGAGCAGTACTTC

J gene: TRBJ2-2
D gene: -
V gene: TRBV9
clone size: -
CDR3 protein: CASSVPSTENTGELFF
CDR3 DNA: TGTGCCAGCAGCGTACCCTCCACAGAGAACACCGGGGAGCTGTTTTTT

J gene: TRBJ2-5
D gene: -
V gene: TRBV14
clone size: -
CDR3 protein: CAGRGTQETQYF
CDR3 DNA: TGTGCCGGACGTGGGACTCAAGAGACCCAGTACTTC

J gene: TRBJ2-5
D gene: -
V gene: TRBV7-8
clone size: -
CDR3 protein: CASSWPTWESQETQYF
CDR3 DNA: TGTGCCAGCAGCTGGCCTACCTGGGAGAGCCAAGAGACCCAGTACTTC

J gene: TRBJ1-2
D gene: TRBD1
V gene: TRBV4-1
clone size: -
CDR3 protein: CASSQGTGSYNYGYTF
CDR3 DNA: TGCGCCAGCAGCCAAGGGACAGGGTCTTATAACTATGGCTACACCTTC

J gene: TRBJ1-6
D gene: -
V gene: TRBV7-2
clone size: -
CDR3 protein: CASSLRQFGLHSPLHF
CDR3 DNA: TGTGCCAGCAGCTTAAGGCAGTTTGGTCTTCATTCACCCCTCCACTTT

J gene: TRBJ2-5
D gene: TRBD1
V gene: TRBV6-4
clone size: few
CDR3 protein: CASSYDRVPETQYF
CDR3 DNA: TGTGCCAGCAGTTACGACAGGGTCCCAGAGACCCAGTACTTC